This entry concerns a single TCR beta chain. Antigen specificity is unknown. Trimming removed 5 bases from V and 4 bases from J, with 17 bases in between. The germline gives CDR1 SNHLY, CDR2 FYNNEI. This CDR3 has 15 amino acids. The data were taken from a study of cytomegalovirus exposure and HLA in healthy donors. Points from the study as a whole: For presence/absence analyses, sequencing depth was assumed to be roughly uniform across donors.

The PCR was carried out with 60 Vbeta primers and 13 Jbeta primers. Original data processing: Tens of millions of unique TCR beta chains, about 10 million of them shared, were counted by a later analysis. Assay used: immunoSEQ multiplex PCR; TCRdb lists only in-frame clones, some missing. V and J calls and clone size follow that table, whereas D and trimming were derived from the DNA. The sample carries about 78,000 clones, 80% recorded once. Sequencing input: PBMCs. This receptor was taken from a man aged 50-59 years in good health and CMV-seropositive. The J gene is TRBJ2-5, the V gene TRBV2, with a possible D match to TRBD2 (6 bases). The CDR3, as DNA: TGTGCCAGCAGTCGAAGGGACTGGGCGGGAGAGACCCAGTACTTC. This gives the protein CASSRRDWAGETQYF.